This T cell receptor beta chain comes out of a study of blood T cell repertoires in COVID-19. For the study at large: Acute and convalescent COVID-19 specimens originated in the United States, Italy and Spain. The cDNA or gDNA used as material had been derived from T cells, B-cell-depleted T cells, or PBMCs.

The V end was cut by 2 bases, the J end by 9 bases, with 8 bases between. The V gene's germline CDR1 is DFQATT and CDR2 SNEGSKA (reference sequence). CDR3 length: 11 amino acids. In the original processing: Reference gene primer amplification gave estimated nucleated cell counts. Assay used: immunoSEQ multiplex PCR; TCRdb lists only in-frame clones, some missing. D and trimming were read from the DNA, whereas the V and J calls and clone size are those reported in that table. The sample lists 50,000 to 55,000 clones, 85% to 90% occurring once. The sequenced sample consisted of peripheral blood. The receptor was derived from a man in his forties or fifties with acute or convalescent COVID-19. V gene TRBV20-1 combines with J gene TRBJ2-1; D might be TRBD1 (5 bases). The DNA for the CDR3 is TGCAGTGCTAGAAGGGGTGCTGAGCAGTTCTTC. Its protein product is CSARRGAEQFF.